This TCR beta chain was observed in a study of blood T cell repertoires in COVID-19. Germline V gene lookup returns CDR1 SGHNT and CDR2 YYREEE (reference sequence). This CDR3 has 12 residues. This clone occurred once. The junction and the germline gene differ at one end; a read error may be behind it. TCRdb's copy holds only in-frame clones and misses some; the assay was immunoSEQ multiplex PCR. Counted here are tens of thousands of clones, 70% to 90% occurring once; the ten biggest clones make up roughly 1.5%. What was sequenced was peripheral blood. The chain has TRBV5-4 and TRBJ1-1; D remains unclear. The TCR sequence derives from a man in his 60s with acute or convalescent COVID-19. CDR3: CASSSASSETFF. The DNA for the CDR3 is TGTGCCAGCAGCTCCGCTTCCAGTGAAACTTTCTTT.